This TCR beta chain was obtained from a study of post-analysis software for immune sequencing data. Looking at the study overall: Progressive-relapsing, secondary progressive and relapsing-remitting multiple sclerosis were among the disease courses included.

cDNA libraries of TCR beta carried unique molecular identifiers. There were about 1 to 10 million T cells, and around 500,000 cDNA molecules came from them. TCRdb processed the PCR reads anew with MiXCR; each CDR3 protein has one entry. The table has hundreds of thousands of distinct CDR3 sequences, around 64% seen once. As for this clonotype: What it binds is not known.

CDR1 is MGHRA, CDR2 YSYEKL, per germline. Trimming removed 3 bases from V and 6 bases from J; junction bases left unmatched: 12. The CDR3 runs 17 residues. Study-wide results and limits: Strong co-clustering by F measure was evident for samples that had been prepared in the same batch. Normalized Chao1 diversity was significantly reduced in patients versus controls. Compared with controls, patients had more of about 5 TRBV segments, including TRBV5-6, TRBV5-1 and TRBV20-1.

The sample comprised blood. The receptor's source is a girl under 10 years old with multiple sclerosis. This sequence joins TRBV4-1 and TRBJ2-1; TRBD2 aligns across 9 bases. The DNA for the CDR3 is TGCGCCAGCAGCCAGTACGCTACCGGGACTAGCCCCAATGAGCAGTTCTTC. Protein: CASSQYATGTSPNEQFF.